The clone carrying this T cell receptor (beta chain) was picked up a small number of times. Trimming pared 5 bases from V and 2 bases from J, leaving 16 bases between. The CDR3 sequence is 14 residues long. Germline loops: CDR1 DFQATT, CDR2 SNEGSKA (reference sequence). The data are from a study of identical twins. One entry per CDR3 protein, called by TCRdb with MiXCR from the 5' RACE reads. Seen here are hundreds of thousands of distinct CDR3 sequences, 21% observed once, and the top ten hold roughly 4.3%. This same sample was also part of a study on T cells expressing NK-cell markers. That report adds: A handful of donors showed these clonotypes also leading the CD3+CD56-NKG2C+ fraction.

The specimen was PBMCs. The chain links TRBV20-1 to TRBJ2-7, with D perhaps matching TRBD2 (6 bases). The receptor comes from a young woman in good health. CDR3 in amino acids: CSAPIPGLPYEQYF. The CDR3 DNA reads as TGCAGTGCTCCCATTCCGGGACTGCCCTACGAGCAGTACTTC.